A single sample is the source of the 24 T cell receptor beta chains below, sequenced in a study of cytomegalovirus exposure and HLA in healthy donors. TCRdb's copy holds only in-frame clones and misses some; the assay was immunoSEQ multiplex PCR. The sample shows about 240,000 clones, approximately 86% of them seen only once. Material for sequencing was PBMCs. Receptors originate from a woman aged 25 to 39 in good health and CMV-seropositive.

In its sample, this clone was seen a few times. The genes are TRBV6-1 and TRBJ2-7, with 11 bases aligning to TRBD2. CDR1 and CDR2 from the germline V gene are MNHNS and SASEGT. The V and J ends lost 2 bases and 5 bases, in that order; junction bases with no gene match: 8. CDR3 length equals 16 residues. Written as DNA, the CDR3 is TGTGCCAGCAGTGAAAGGTCTAGCGGGAGGTGGGACGAGCAGTACTTC. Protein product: CASSERSSGRWDEQYF.

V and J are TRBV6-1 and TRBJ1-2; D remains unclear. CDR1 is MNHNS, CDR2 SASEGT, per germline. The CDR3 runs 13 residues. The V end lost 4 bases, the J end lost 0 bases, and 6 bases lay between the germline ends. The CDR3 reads CASSVFANYGYTF. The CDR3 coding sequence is TGTGCCAGCAGTGTCTTCGCTAACTATGGCTACACCTTC.

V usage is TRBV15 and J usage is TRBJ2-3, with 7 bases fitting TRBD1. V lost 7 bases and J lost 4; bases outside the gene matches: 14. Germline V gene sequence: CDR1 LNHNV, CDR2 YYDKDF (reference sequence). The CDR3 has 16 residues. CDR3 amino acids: CATNLGQTDGSDTQYF. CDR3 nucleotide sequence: TGTGCCACCAACTTGGGACAGACGGATGGGTCAGATACGCAGTATTTT.

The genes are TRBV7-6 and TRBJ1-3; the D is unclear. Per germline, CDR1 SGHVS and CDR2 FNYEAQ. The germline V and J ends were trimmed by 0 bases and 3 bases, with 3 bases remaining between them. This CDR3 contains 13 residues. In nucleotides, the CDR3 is TGTGCCAGCAGCTTAGCTAGTGGAAACACCATATATTTT. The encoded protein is CASSLASGNTIYF.

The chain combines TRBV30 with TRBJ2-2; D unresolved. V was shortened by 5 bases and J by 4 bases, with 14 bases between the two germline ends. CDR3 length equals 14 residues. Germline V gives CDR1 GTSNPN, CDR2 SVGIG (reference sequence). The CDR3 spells CAWGSFRGTGELFF. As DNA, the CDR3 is TGTGCCTGGGGGTCCTTCCGAGGCACCGGGGAGCTGTTTTTT.

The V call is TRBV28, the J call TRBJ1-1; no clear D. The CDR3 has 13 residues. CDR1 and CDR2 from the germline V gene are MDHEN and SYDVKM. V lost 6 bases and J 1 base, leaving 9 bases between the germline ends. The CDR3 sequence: CASRTYPNTEAFF. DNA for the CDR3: TGTGCCAGCAGAACCTATCCGAACACTGAAGCTTTCTTT.

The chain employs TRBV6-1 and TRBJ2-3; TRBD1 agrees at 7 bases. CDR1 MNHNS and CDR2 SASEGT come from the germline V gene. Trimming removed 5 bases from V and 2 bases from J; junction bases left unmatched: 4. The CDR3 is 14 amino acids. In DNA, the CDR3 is TGTGCCAGCAGTTGGGACAGCGCCACAGATACGCAGTATTTT. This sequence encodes CASSWDSATDTQYF.

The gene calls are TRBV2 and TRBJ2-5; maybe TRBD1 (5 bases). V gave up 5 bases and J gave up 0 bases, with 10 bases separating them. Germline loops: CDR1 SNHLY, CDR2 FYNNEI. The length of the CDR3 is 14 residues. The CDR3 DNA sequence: TGTGCCAGCAGTTATAGACAGTACCAAGAGACCCAGTACTTC. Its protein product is CASSYRQYQETQYF. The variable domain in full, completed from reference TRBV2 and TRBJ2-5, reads EPEVTQTPSHQVTQMGQEVILRCVPISNHLYFYWYRQILGQKVEFLVSFYNNEISEKSEIFDDQFSVERPDGSNFTLKIRSTKLEDSAMYFCASSYRQYQETQYFGPGTRLLVL.

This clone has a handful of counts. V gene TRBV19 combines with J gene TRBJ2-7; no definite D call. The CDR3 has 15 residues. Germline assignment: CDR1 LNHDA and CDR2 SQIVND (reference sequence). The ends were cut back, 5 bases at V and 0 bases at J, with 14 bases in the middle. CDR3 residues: CASSPSGTRSYEQYF. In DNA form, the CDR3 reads TGTGCCAGTAGTCCCTCAGGAACCCGCTCCTACGAGCAGTACTTC.

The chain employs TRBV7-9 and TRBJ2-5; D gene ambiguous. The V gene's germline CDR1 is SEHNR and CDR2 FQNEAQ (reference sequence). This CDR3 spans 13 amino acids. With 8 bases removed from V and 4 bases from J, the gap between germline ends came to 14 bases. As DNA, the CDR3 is TGTGCCAGCGATCCAGCTTCGGGAGAGACCCAGTACTTC. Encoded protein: CASDPASGETQYF.

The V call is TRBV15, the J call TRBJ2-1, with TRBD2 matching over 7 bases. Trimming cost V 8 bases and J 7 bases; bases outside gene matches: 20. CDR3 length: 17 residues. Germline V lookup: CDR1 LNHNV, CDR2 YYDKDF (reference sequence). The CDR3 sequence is CATGWGGMRSTRNEQFF. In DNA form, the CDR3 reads TGTGCCACCGGTTGGGGGGGTATGAGGAGCACTAGGAATGAGCAGTTCTTC. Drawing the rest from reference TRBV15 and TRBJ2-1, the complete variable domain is DAMVIQNPRYQVTQFGKPVTLSCSQTLNHNVMYWYQQKSSQAPKLLFHYYDKDFNNEADTPDNFQSRRPNTSFCFLDIRSPGLGDTAMYLCATGWGGMRSTRNEQFFGPGTRLTVL.

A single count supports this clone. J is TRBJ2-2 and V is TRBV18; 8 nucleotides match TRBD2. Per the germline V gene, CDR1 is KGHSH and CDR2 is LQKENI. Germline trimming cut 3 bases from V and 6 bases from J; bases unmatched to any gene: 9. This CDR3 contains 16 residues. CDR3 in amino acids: CASSPSLAGLSGELFF. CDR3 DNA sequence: TGTGCCAGCTCACCCTCGCTAGCGGGCTTATCCGGGGAGCTGTTTTTT.

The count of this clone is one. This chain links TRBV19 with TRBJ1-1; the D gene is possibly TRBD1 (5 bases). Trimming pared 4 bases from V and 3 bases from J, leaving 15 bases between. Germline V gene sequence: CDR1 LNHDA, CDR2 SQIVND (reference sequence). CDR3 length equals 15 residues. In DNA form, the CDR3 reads TGTGCCAGTAGTACTCCCGGGGGGGTCGACACTGAAGCTTTCTTT. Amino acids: CASSTPGGVDTEAFF.

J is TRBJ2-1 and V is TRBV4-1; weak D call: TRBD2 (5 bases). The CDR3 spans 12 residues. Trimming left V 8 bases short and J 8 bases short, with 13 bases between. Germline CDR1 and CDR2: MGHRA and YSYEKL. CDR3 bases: TGCGCCAGCTCGAGTTGGAGGTATGAGCAGTTCTTC. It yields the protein CASSSWRYEQFF.

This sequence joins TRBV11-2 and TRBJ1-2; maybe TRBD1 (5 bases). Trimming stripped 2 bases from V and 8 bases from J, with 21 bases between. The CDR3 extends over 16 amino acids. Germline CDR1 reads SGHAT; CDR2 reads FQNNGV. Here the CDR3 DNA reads TGTGCCAGCAGCTTATTCGGGGAGGGCAGGGCCGGAGGCTACACCTTC. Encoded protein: CASSLFGEGRAGGYTF.

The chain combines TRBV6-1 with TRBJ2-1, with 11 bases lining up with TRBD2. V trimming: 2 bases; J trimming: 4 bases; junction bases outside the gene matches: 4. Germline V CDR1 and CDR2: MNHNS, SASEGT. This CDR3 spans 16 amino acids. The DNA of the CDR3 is TGTGCCAGCAGTGAACTAGCGGGAGGTTTATACAATGAGCAGTTCTTC. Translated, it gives CASSELAGGLYNEQFF.

The CDR3 protein is CASSDAGTMDNEQFF. CDR3 sequence (DNA): TGTGCCAGCAGTGACGCCGGGACTATGGACAATGAGCAGTTCTTC. The chain links TRBV27 to TRBJ2-1, with 7 bases fitting TRBD2. Germline V gene sequence: CDR1 MNHEY, CDR2 SMNVEV (reference sequence). With 5 bases clipped from V and 5 bases from J, the junction kept 9 bases outside the gene matches. The CDR3 is made up of 15 amino acids.

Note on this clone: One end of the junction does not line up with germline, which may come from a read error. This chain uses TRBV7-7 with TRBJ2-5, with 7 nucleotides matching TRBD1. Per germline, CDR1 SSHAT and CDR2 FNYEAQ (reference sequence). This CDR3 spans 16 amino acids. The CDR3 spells CASSYTNRGAPETQYF. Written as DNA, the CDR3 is TGTGCTAGCAGCTATACGAACAGGGGCGCACCAGAGACCCAGTACTTC. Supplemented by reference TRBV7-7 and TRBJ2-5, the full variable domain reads GAGVSQSPRYKVTKRGQDVTLRCDPISSHATLYWYQQALGQGPEFLTYFNYEAQPDKSGLPSDRFSAERPEGSISTLTIQRTEQRDSAMYRCASSYTNRGAPETQYFGPGTRLLVL.

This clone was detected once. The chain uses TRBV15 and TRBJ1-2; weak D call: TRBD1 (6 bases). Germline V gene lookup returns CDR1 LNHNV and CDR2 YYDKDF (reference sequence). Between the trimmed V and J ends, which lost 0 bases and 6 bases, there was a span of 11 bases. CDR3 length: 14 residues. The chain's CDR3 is CATSRDQGKNGYTF. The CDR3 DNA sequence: TGTGCCACCAGCAGAGATCAGGGGAAGAATGGCTACACCTTC.

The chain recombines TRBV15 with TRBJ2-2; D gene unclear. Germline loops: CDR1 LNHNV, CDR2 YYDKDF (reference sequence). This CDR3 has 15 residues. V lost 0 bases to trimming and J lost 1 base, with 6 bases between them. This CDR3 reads CATSREQMNTGELFF. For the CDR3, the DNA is TGTGCCACCAGCAGAGAACAGATGAACACCGGGGAGCTGTTTTTT.

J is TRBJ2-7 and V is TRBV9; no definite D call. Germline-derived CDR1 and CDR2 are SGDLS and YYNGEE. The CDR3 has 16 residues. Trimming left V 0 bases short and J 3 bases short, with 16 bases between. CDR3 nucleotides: TGTGCCAGCAGCGTAGAACAGACCCACCCGTTCTACGAGCAGTACTTC. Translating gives CASSVEQTHPFYEQYF.

CDR3 region: CASSHGLADEQYF. DNA for the CDR3: TGCGCCAGCAGCCACGGACTAGCAGACGAGCAGTACTTC. The J gene is TRBJ2-7, the V gene TRBV5-1, with 8 bases matching TRBD2. V gave up 4 bases and J gave up 5 bases; unmatched junction bases: 5. The CDR3 loop spans 13 amino acids. The germline gives CDR1 SGHRS, CDR2 YFSETQ.

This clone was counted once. CDR3 nucleotide sequence: TGTGCCAGCAGCGTGACTAGCGGCTACACCTACGAGCAGTACTTC. Translated: CASSVTSGYTYEQYF. The chain has TRBV13 and TRBJ2-7, with TRBD2 matching over 9 bases. Germline CDR1 reads PRHDT; CDR2 reads FYEKMQ (reference sequence). V lost 5 bases and J lost 2; bases outside the gene matches: 7. The CDR3 has 15 residues.

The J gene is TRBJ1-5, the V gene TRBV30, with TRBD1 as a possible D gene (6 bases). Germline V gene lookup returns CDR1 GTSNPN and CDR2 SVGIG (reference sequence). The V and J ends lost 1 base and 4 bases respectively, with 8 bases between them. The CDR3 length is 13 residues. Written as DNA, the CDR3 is TGTGCCTGGAGTGATCAGGGGAATCAGCCCCAGCATTTT. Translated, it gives CAWSDQGNQPQHF.